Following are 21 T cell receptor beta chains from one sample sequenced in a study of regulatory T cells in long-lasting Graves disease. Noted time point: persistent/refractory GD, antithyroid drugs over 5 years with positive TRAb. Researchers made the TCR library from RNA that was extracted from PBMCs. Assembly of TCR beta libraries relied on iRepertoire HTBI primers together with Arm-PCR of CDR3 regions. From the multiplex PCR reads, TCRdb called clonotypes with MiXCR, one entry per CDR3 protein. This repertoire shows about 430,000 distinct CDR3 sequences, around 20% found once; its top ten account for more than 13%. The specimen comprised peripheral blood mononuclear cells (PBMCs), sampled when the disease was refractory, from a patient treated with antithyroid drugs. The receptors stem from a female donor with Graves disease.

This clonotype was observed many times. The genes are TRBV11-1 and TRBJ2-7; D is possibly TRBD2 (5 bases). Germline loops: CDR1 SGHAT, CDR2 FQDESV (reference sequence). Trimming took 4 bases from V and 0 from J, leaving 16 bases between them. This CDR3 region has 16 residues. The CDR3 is CASSSSRVRDSYEQYF. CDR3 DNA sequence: TGTGCCAGCAGCTCCTCTCGAGTACGGGACTCCTACGAGCAGTACTTC.

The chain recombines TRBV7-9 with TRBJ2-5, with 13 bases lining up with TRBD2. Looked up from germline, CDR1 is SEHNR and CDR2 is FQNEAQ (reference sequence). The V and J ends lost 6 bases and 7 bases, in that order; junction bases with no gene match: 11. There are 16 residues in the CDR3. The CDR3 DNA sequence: TGTGCCAGCAGACCCACTAGCGGGAGGGTCCCAGGGACCCAGTACTTC. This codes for CASRPTSGRVPGTQYF.

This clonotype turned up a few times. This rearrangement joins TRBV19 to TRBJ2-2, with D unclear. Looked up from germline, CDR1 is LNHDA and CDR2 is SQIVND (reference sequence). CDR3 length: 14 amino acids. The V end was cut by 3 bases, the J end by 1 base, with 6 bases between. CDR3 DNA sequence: TGTGCCAGTAGTATCGGCGTGAACACCGGGGAGCTGTTTTTT. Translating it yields CASSIGVNTGELFF. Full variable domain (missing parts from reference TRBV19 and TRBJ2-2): DGGITQSPKYLFRKEGQNVTLSCEQNLNHDAMYWYRQDPGQGLRLIYYSQIVNDFQKGDIAEGYSVSREKKESFPLTVTSAQKNPTAFYLCASSIGVNTGELFFGEGSRLTVL.

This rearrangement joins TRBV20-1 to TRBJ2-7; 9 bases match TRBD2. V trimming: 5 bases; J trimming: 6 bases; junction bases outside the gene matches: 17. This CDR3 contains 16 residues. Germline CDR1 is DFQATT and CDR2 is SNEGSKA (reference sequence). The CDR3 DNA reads TGCAGTGCTGGGGGCTTTAGCGGGAGACAATCGGTCGAGCAGTACTTC. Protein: CSAGGFSGRQSVEQYF.

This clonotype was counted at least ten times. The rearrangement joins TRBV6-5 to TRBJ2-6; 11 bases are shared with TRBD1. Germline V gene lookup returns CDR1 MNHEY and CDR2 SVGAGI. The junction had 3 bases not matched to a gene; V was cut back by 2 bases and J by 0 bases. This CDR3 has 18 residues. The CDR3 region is CASSYLGTGGSGANVLTF. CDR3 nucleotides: TGTGCCAGCAGTTACCTCGGGACAGGGGGCTCTGGGGCCAACGTCCTGACTTTC.

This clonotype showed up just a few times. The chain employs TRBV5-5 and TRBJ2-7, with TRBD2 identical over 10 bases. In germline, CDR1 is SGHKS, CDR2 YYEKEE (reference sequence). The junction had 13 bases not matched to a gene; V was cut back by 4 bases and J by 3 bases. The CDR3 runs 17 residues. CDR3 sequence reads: CASSTLSSGSVLYEQYF. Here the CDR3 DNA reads TGTGCCAGCAGCACCTTATCTAGCGGGAGTGTTCTCTACGAGCAGTACTTC.

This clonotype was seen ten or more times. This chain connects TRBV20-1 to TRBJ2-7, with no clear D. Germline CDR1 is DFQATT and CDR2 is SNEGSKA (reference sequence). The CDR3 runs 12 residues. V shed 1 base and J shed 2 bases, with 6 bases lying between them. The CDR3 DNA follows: TGCAGTGCTAGAGTTCCCCCCTACGAGCAGTACTTC. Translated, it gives CSARVPPYEQYF.

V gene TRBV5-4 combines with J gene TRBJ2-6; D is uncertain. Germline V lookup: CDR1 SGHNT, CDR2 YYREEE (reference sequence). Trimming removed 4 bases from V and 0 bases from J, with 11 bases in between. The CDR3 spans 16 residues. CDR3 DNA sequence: TGTGCCAGCAGCCCAACGGCCGCCTCTGGGGCCAACGTCCTGACTTTC. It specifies CASSPTAASGANVLTF.

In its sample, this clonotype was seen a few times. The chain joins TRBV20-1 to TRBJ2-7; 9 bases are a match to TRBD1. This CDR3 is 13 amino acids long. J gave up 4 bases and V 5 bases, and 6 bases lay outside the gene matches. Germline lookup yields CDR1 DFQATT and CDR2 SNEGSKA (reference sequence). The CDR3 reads CSASPGTGYEQYF. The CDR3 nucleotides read TGCAGTGCTTCCCCCGGGACAGGGTACGAGCAGTACTTC.

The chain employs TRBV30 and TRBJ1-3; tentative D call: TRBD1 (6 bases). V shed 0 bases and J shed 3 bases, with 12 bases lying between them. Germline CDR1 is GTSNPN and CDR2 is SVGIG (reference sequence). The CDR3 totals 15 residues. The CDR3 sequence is CAWSVKGGSGNTIYF. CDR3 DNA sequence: TGTGCCTGGAGTGTAAAGGGGGGCAGTGGAAACACCATATATTTT.

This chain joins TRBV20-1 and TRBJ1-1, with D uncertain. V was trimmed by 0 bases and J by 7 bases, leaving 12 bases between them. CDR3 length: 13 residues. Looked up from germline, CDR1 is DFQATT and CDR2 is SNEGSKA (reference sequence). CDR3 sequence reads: CSARDRTSFEAFF. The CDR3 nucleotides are TGCAGTGCTAGAGATCGGACCAGTTTTGAAGCTTTCTTT.

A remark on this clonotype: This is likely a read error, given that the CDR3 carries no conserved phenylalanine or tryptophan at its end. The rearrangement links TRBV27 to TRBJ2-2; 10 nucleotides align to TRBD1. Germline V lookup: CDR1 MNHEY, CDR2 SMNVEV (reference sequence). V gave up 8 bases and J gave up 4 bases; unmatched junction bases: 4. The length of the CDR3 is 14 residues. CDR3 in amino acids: CASRQGASTGELFS. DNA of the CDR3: TGTGCCAGCCGACAGGGGGCTAGCACCGGGGAGCTGTTTTCT.

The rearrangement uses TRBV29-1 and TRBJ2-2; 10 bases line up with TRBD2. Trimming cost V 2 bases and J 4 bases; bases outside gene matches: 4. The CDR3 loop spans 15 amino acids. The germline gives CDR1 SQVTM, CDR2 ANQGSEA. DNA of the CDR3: TGCAGCGTTGAATCCTGGACTAGCGGCACCGGGGAGCTGTTTTTT. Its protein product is CSVESWTSGTGELFF.

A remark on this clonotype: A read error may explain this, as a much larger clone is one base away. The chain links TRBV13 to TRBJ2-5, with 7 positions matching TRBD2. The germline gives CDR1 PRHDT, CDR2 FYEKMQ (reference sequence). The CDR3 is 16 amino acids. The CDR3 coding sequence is TGTGCCAGCAGCTCCAGGGAGGGCCTGATCCAAGGGACCCAGTACTTC. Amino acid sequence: CASSSREGLIQGTQYF.

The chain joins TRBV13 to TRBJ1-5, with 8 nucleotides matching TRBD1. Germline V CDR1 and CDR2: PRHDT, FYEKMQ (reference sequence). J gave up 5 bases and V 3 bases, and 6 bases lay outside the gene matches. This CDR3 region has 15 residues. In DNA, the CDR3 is TGTGCCAGCAGCTTGGGGGACAGGAAAGATCAGCCCCAGCATTTT. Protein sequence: CASSLGDRKDQPQHF.

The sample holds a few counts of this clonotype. The CDR3 region is CASGTVLYGYTF. For the CDR3, the DNA is TGCGCCAGCGGGACAGTTCTATATGGCTACACCTTC. The rearrangement links TRBV10-2 to TRBJ1-2; TRBD1 aligns across 7 bases. Germline V gene sequence: CDR1 WSHSY, CDR2 SAAADI. This CDR3 contains 12 residues. V gave up 8 bases and J gave up 5 bases; unmatched junction bases: 5.

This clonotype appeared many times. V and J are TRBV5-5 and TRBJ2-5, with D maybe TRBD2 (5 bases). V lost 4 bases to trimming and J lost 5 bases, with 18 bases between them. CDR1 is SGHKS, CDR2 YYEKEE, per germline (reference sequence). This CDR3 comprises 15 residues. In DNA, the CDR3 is TGTGCCAGCAGCCCGAACCCAGACCGAGGGGAGACCCAGTACTTC. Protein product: CASSPNPDRGETQYF.

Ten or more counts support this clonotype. CDR3 DNA sequence: TGTGCCAGCAGCTTAGATAACTTGAGCACTGAAGCTTTCTTT. It codes for CASSLDNLSTEAFF. The V gene is TRBV11-2, the J gene TRBJ1-1; D is uncertain. Germline values: CDR1 SGHAT, CDR2 FQNNGV. There are 14 residues in the CDR3. V was trimmed by 0 bases and J by 4 bases, leaving 9 bases between them. Full variable domain (outside the CDR3, taken from reference TRBV11-2 and TRBJ1-1): EAGVAQSPRYKIIEKRQSVAFWCNPISGHATLYWYQQILGQGPKLLIQFQNNGVVDDSQLPKDRFSAERLKGVDSTLKIQPAKLEDSAVYLCASSLDNLSTEAFFGQGTRLTVV.

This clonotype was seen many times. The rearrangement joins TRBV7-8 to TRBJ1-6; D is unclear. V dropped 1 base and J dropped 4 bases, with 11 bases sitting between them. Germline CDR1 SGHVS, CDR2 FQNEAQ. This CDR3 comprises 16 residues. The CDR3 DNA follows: TGTGCCAGCAGCTTAGTCCCGGACGTATATAATTCACCCCTCCACTTT. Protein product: CASSLVPDVYNSPLHF.

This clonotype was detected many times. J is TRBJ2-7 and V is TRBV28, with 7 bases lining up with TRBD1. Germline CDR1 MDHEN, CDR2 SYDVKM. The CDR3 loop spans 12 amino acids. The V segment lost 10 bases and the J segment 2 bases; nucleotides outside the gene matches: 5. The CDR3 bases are TGTGCCATCCAAGGGGGCCCCTACGAGCAGTACTTC. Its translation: CAIQGGPYEQYF.

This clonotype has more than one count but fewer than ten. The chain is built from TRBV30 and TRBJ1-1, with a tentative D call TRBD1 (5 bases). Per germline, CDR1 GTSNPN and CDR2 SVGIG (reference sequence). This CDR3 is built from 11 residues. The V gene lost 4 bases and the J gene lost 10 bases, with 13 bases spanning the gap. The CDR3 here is CAWIRGGGAFF. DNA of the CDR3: TGTGCCTGGATCCGGGGCGGGGGAGCTTTCTTT.